The 2 T cell receptor beta chains listed next were all sequenced from one sample in a study of blood T cell repertoires in COVID-19. The protocol was immunoSEQ multiplex PCR, while the TCRdb copy is restricted to in-frame clones and leaves out a portion. This sample has 200,000 to 250,000 clones, with around nine tenths found just once. Sample: PBMCs or T cells enriched from blood (not recorded which). The receptors originated from a woman aged 30 to 39 who had been exposed to COVID-19.

The chain employs TRBV28 and TRBJ2-1; the D gene is possibly TRBD2 (7 bases). This CDR3 spans 16 amino acids. CDR1 and CDR2 from the germline V gene are MDHEN and SYDVKM. V lost 3 bases and J lost 2, with 14 bases in between. In DNA, the CDR3 is TGTGCCAGCAGTTTGAGGGGGAGGGCTGCCTACAATGAGCAGTTCTTC. Its translation: CASSLRGRAAYNEQFF.

The rearrangement uses TRBV28 and TRBJ1-2, with D possibly TRBD1 on 5 matching bases. Trimming stripped 4 bases from V and 5 bases from J, with 17 bases between. The CDR3 contains 15 residues. Germline V gene lookup returns CDR1 MDHEN and CDR2 SYDVKM. Here the CDR3 DNA reads TGTGCCAGCAGTTCCCCCGGAGGGGCGTTTTATGGCTACACCTTC. This encodes CASSSPGGAFYGYTF.